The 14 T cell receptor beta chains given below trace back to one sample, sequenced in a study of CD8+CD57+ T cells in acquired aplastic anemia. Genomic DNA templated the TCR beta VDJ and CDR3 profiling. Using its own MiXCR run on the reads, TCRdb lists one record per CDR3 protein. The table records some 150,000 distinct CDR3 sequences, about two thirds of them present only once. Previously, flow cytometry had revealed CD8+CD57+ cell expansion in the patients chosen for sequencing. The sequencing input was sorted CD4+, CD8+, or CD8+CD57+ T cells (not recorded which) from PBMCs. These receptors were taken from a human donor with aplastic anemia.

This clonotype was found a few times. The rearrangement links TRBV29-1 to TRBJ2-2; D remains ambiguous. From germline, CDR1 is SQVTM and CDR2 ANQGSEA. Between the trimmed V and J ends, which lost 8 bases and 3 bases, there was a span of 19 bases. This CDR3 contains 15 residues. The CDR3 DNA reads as TGCAGCCCCCGGGCGTACTTTCGGTACACCGGGGAGCTGTTTTTT. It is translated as CSPRAYFRYTGELFF.

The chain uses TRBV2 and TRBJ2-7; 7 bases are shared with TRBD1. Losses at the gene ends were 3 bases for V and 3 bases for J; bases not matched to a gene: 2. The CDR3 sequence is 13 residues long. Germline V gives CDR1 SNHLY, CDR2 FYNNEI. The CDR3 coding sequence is TGTGCCAGCAGTGACCGGGACAGCTACGAGCAGTACTTC. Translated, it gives CASSDRDSYEQYF.

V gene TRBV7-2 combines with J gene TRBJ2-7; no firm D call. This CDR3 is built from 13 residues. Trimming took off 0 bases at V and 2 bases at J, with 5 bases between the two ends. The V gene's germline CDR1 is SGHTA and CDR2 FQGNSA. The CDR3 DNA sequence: TGTGCCAGCAGCTTAGCGCGTACCTACGAGCAGTACTTC. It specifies CASSLARTYEQYF. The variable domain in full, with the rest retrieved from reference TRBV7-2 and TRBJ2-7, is GAGVSQSPSNKVTEKGKDVELRCDPISGHTALYWYRQSLGQGLEFLIYFQGNSAPDKSGLPSDRFSAERTGGSVSTLTIQRTQQEDSAVYLCASSLARTYEQYFGPGTRLTVT.

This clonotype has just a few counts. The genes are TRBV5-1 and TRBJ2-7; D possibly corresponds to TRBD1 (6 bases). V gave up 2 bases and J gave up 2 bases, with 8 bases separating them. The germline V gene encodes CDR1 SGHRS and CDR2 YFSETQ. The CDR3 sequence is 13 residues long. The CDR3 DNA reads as TGCGCCAGCAGCTTACAGGGTACCTACGAGCAGTACTTC. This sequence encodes CASSLQGTYEQYF.

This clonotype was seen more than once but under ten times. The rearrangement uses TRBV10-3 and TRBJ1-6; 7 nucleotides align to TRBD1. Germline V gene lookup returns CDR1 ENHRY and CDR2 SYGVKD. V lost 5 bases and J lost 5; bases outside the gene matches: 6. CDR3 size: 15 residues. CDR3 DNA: TGTGCCATCAGTCCTCGGGACAGCGATAATTCACCCCTCCACTTT. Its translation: CAISPRDSDNSPLHF.

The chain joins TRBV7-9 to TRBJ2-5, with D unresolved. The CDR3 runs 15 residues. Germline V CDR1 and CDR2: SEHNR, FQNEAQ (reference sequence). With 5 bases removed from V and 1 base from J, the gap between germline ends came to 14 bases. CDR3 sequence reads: CASSRSVGTQETQYF. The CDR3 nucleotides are TGTGCCAGCAGCCGCTCGGTTGGTACCCAAGAGACCCAGTACTTC.

The CDR3 spells CSVEGRTGDYGYTF. The CDR3 nucleotides are TGCAGCGTTGAAGGTCGCACAGGGGACTATGGCTACACCTTC. The rearrangement joins TRBV29-1 to TRBJ1-2; TRBD1 agrees at 7 bases. Trimming cost V 1 base and J 3 bases; bases outside gene matches: 5. Looked up from germline, CDR1 is SQVTM and CDR2 is ANQGSEA. This CDR3 region has 14 residues.

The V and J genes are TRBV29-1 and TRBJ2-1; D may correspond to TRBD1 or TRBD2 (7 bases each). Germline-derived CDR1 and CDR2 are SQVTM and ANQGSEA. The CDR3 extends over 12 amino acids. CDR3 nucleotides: TGCAGTACAGGGGAGGGCTACAATGAGCAGTTCTTC. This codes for CSTGEGYNEQFF.

CDR3 in amino acids: CSVETRDGNYGYTF. The DNA for the CDR3 is TGCAGCGTTGAGACCCGGGACGGAAACTATGGCTACACCTTC. The rearrangement uses TRBV29-1 and TRBJ1-2; D is perhaps TRBD1 (5 bases). The V gene's germline CDR1 is SQVTM and CDR2 ANQGSEA. This CDR3 has 14 amino acids. The germline V and J ends were trimmed by 3 bases and 2 bases, with 13 bases remaining between them. The entire variable domain, with the rest obtained from reference TRBV29-1 and TRBJ1-2, is as follows: SAVISQKPSRDICQRGTSLTIQCQVDSQVTMMFWYRQQPGQSLTLIATANQGSEATYESGFVIDKFPISRPNLTFSTLTVSNMSPEDSSIYLCSVETRDGNYGYTFGSGTRLTVV.

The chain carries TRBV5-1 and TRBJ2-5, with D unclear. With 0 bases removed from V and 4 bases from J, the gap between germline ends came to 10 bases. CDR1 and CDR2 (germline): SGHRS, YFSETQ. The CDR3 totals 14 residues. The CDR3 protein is CASSLGLIGETQYF. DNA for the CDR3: TGCGCCAGCAGCTTGGGACTCATCGGAGAGACCCAGTACTTC.

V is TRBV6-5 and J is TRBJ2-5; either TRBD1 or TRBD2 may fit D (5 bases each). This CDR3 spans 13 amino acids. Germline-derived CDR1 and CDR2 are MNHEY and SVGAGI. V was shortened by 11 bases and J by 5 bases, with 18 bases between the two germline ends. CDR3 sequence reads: CASDPVWGETQYF. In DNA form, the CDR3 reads TGTGCCTCTGACCCCGTGTGGGGGGAGACCCAGTACTTC.

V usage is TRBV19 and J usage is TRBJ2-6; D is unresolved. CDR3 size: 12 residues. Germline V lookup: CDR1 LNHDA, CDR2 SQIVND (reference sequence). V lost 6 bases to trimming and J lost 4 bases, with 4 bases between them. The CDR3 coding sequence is TGTGCCAGTAGATTAGGGGCCAACGTCCTGACTTTC. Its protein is CASRLGANVLTF. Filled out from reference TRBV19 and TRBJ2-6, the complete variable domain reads DGGITQSPKYLFRKEGQNVTLSCEQNLNHDAMYWYRQDPGQGLRLIYYSQIVNDFQKGDIAEGYSVSREKKESFPLTVTSAQKNPTAFYLCASRLGANVLTFGAGSRLTVL.

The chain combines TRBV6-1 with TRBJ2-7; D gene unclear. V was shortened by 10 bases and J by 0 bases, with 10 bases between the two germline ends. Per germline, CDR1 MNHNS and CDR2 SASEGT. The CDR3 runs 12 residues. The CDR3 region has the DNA TGTGCCACCAAGAGTCGCTCCTACGAGCAGTACTTC. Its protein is CATKSRSYEQYF.

CDR3 amino acids: CSVGGKAVGELFF. The CDR3 DNA reads as TGCAGCGTTGGGGGCAAAGCGGTCGGGGAGCTGTTTTTT. The chain uses TRBV29-1 and TRBJ2-2; either TRBD1 or TRBD2 may supply D (5 bases each). The germline V and J ends were trimmed by 4 bases and 7 bases, with 13 bases remaining between them. Germline CDR1 and CDR2: SQVTM and ANQGSEA. This CDR3 comprises 13 residues.